Sequencing of this T cell receptor (beta chain) was carried out in a study of blood T cell repertoires in COVID-19 (dated by TCRdb to 2018 to 2021). Describing the broader study: Samples covering the acute and convalescent phases of COVID-19 were provided by collaborators in the United States, Italy and Spain. The material from the prospective study consisted of cDNA or gDNA derived from T cells, B-cell-depleted T cells, or PBMCs. The dataset comprised deeply sampled blood TCRbeta repertoires from subjects exposed to, actively infected with, or recovered from COVID-19. The repertoires were made available in a free public database intended to serve as a resource for research on the immune response to SARS-CoV-2. The samples were drawn from two sources: the first 160 participants of the ongoing ImmuneRACE study, and fewer than 1,500 subjects contributed by 6 global collaborators. The sample metadata nearly always contained a de-identified subject ID, COVID-19 status, age in years and sex. Where available, HLA class I and class II types were obtained from metadata supplied by the sample provider rather than from assay-based typing.

The research as a whole found: How much clinical and demographic metadata was included differed by source and by participant, and the metadata was provided uncurated.

TCRbeta CDR3 regions were amplified from genomic DNA using the immunoSEQ Assay, a bias-controlled multiplex PCR. As for the authors' bioinformatics: The number of nucleated cells in each sample was estimated from the amplification of reference gene primers within the assay. To quantify the absolute abundance of each unique TCRbeta CDR3 rearrangement, sequence reads were collapsed and filtered. For each sample, productive Simpson clonality was calculated as the square root of Simpson's diversity index over productive rearrangements. Sourced from immuneACCESS, this table was stored by TCRdb with only in-frame sequences that have V and J called. A share of the clones is absent; for the studies checked, an unresolved V gene accounts for under half, and the remainder has no known explanation. V and J calls and clone size come straight from that table; D and trimming were deduced from the DNA. Recorded for this sample are some 330,000 clones; 85% to 90% of them occurred a single time. The ten largest clones capture roughly 4.5% of the sample.

Enrolling through a virtual design, the prospective study's participants ranged in age from roughly 18 to 89 years and lived across 24 United States geographic areas. To assign participants to cohorts, the prospective study relied on clinical history that participants themselves reported in a screening survey and a study questionnaire. For ImmuneRACE Cohort 3, a participant was defined as recovered based on two consecutive negative NP/OP PCR tests, clearance by a healthcare professional, or resolution of symptoms. Mobile phlebotomists in the prospective study collected whole blood, serum and a nasopharyngeal or oropharyngeal swab from every participant. Participants in the prospective study had the option to provide additional blood draws and questionnaires over an approximately 2-month period. Before DNA extraction, prospective study blood samples were shipped either frozen or at room temperature.

In regard to this clone: Which antigen it targets is not known. No much larger clonotype is one base removed from it; base qualities were not supplied.

The CDR3 covers 14 residues, taking in both the cysteine and the phenylalanine. CDR3 DNA is the only sequence kept; it has 42 bases, read in frame from the first base. V has 5 bases trimmed and J has 6 bases trimmed; junction bases matching no gene number 8. For CDR1 and CDR2, the germline V gene (reference sequence) lists SGHAT and FQDESV. The TCR sequence derives from a young man who had recovered from COVID-19. Here the chain combines TRBV11-1 and TRBJ1-1, and TRBD1 matches 8 of the central bases. Input material: PBMCs or T cells enriched from blood (not recorded which). In nucleotide form, the sequence is TGTGCCAGCAGCCCAGGGGGCGAAAAGGCTGAAGCTTTCTTT. This gives the protein CASSPGGEKAEAFF.